These T cell receptor beta chains were read from a single sample in a study of shared clonotypes between healthy human individuals. TCRdb's copy holds only in-frame clones and misses some; the assay was immunoSEQ multiplex PCR. The sample yields over 2 million clones, 85% to 95% seen once. The specimen was naive CD4+ T cells sorted from blood. These receptors originate from a man aged 18 to 29 in good health. Each CDR3 is given with its conserved first and last residue. D genes are given only for firm matches. A row's size may be missing; if present it is once, few, many or a size class.

d_gene: .; j_gene: TRBJ1-2; abundance: .; v_gene: TRBV5-4; CDR3aa: CASSARDPGTGSYGYTF; CDR3nt: TGTGCCAGCAGCGCTCGGGACCCCGGGACTGGGAGCTATGGCTACACCTTC
d_gene: TRBD2; j_gene: TRBJ2-5; abundance: .; v_gene: TRBV9; CDR3aa: CASSVRAGSPRETQYF; CDR3nt: TGTGCCAGCAGCGTGAGAGCGGGGTCTCCGAGGGAGACCCAGTACTTC
d_gene: .; j_gene: TRBJ1-6; abundance: .; v_gene: TRBV7-2; CDR3aa: CASSPRGRNSPLHF; CDR3nt: TGTGCCAGCAGCCCTAGAGGGCGTAATTCACCCCTCCACTTT
d_gene: .; j_gene: TRBJ1-2; abundance: .; v_gene: TRBV19; CDR3aa: CASSIGQDYGYTF; CDR3nt: TGTGCCAGTAGTATTGGTCAGGACTATGGCTACACCTTC
d_gene: TRBD2; j_gene: TRBJ2-1; abundance: .; v_gene: TRBV18; CDR3aa: CASSPRSGSSYNEQFF; CDR3nt: TGTGCCAGCTCACCACGGAGCGGGAGCTCCTACAATGAGCAGTTCTTC
d_gene: TRBD1; j_gene: TRBJ1-5; abundance: .; v_gene: TRBV30; CDR3aa: CAWTPGGAGQPQHF; CDR3nt: TGTGCCTGGACCCCAGGGGGCGCAGGTCAGCCCCAGCATTTT
d_gene: .; j_gene: TRBJ1-2; abundance: .; v_gene: TRBV11-2; CDR3aa: CASSLDSVIANYGYTF; CDR3nt: TGTGCCAGCAGCTTAGATAGCGTAATAGCTAACTATGGCTACACCTTC
d_gene: TRBD1; j_gene: TRBJ2-1; abundance: .; v_gene: TRBV5-4; CDR3aa: CASSGGQGVYNEQFF; CDR3nt: TGTGCCAGCAGCGGCGGACAGGGGGTTTACAATGAGCAGTTCTTC
d_gene: TRBD1; j_gene: TRBJ2-3; abundance: .; v_gene: TRBV5-1; CDR3aa: CASSTGQGPTDTQYF; CDR3nt: TGCGCCAGCAGCACGGGACAGGGGCCCACAGATACGCAGTATTTT
d_gene: .; j_gene: TRBJ1-5; abundance: .; v_gene: TRBV7-9; CDR3aa: CASSFGRSGNQPQHF; CDR3nt: TGTGCCAGCAGCTTCGGTAGGAGCGGCAATCAGCCCCAGCATTTT
d_gene: .; j_gene: TRBJ2-2; abundance: .; v_gene: TRBV2; CDR3aa: CASKGAGELFF; CDR3nt: TGTGCCAGCAAGGGGGCCGGGGAGCTGTTTTTT
d_gene: TRBD2; j_gene: TRBJ2-2; abundance: .; v_gene: TRBV4-3; CDR3aa: CASSQSLPGGNTGELFF; CDR3nt: TGCGCCAGCAGCCAATCCCTTCCGGGGGGGAACACCGGGGAGCTGTTTTTT
d_gene: .; j_gene: TRBJ2-3; abundance: .; v_gene: TRBV7-2; CDR3aa: CASSLGVAEHTQYF; CDR3nt: TGTGCCAGCAGCTTAGGAGTAGCTGAGCATACGCAGTATTTT
d_gene: .; j_gene: TRBJ1-2; abundance: .; v_gene: TRBV6-6; CDR3aa: CASSPQVNYGYTF; CDR3nt: TGTGCCAGCAGCCCACAAGTTAACTATGGCTACACCTTC
d_gene: TRBD2; j_gene: TRBJ2-3; abundance: .; v_gene: TRBV7-6; CDR3aa: CASSILAGRTDTQYF; CDR3nt: TGTGCCAGCAGCATACTAGCGGGGCGCACAGATACGCAGTATTTT
d_gene: .; j_gene: TRBJ2-2; abundance: .; v_gene: TRBV6-5; CDR3aa: CASSYSLAGGELFF; CDR3nt: TGTGCCAGCAGTTACTCCCTAGCTGGCGGGGAGCTGTTTTTT
d_gene: .; j_gene: TRBJ2-2; abundance: .; v_gene: TRBV6-1; CDR3aa: CARTNTGELFF; CDR3nt: TGTGCCCGAACCAACACCGGGGAGCTGTTTTTT
d_gene: .; j_gene: TRBJ1-4; abundance: .; v_gene: TRBV18; CDR3aa: CATARSENEKLFF; CDR3nt: TGTGCCACAGCGAGGTCCGAGAATGAAAAACTGTTTTTT
d_gene: TRBD2; j_gene: TRBJ2-5; abundance: .; v_gene: TRBV6-4; CDR3aa: CASSDPLADQETQYF; CDR3nt: TGTGCCAGCAGTGACCCCCTAGCGGACCAAGAGACCCAGTACTTC
d_gene: TRBD1; j_gene: TRBJ2-7; abundance: once; v_gene: TRBV10-1; CDR3aa: CASRALTGEIEDEQYF; CDR3nt: TGCGCCAGCAGGGCTCTAACAGGGGAAATAGAAGACGAGCAGTACTTC
d_gene: TRBD1; j_gene: TRBJ1-4; abundance: .; v_gene: TRBV13; CDR3aa: CASSSTGGRTNEKLFF; CDR3nt: TGTGCCAGCAGCTCGACAGGGGGCCGGACTAATGAAAAACTGTTTTTT
d_gene: .; j_gene: TRBJ1-6; abundance: .; v_gene: TRBV19; CDR3aa: CASAPTGREYNSPLHF; CDR3nt: TGTGCCAGTGCCCCCACGGGCAGGGAATATAATTCACCCCTCCACTTT
d_gene: TRBD1; j_gene: TRBJ2-7; abundance: .; v_gene: TRBV10-3; CDR3aa: CAISGTGTYEQYF; CDR3nt: TGTGCCATCAGTGGGACAGGGACTTACGAGCAGTACTTC
d_gene: .; j_gene: TRBJ2-5; abundance: once; v_gene: TRBV6-1; CDR3aa: CASSEQQETQYF; CDR3nt: TGTGCCAGCAGTGAACAGCAAGAGACCCAGTACTTC
d_gene: TRBD2; j_gene: TRBJ2-5; abundance: .; v_gene: TRBV4-1; CDR3aa: CASSQEGGGQETQYF; CDR3nt: TGCGCCAGCAGCCAAGAAGGCGGGGGACAAGAGACCCAGTACTTC
d_gene: .; j_gene: TRBJ2-7; abundance: .; v_gene: TRBV29-1; CDR3aa: CSGLRDGSYEQYF; CDR3nt: TGCAGCGGCCTCCGGGACGGCTCCTACGAGCAGTACTTC
d_gene: .; j_gene: TRBJ2-2; abundance: .; v_gene: TRBV18; CDR3aa: CASSPVAGTPNTGELFF; CDR3nt: TGTGCCAGCTCACCCGTTGCCGGGACACCGAACACCGGGGAGCTGTTTTTT